Given below is one TCR beta chain in context. The data stem from a study of blood T cell repertoires in COVID-19. Study background: Sites across the United States, Italy and Spain contributed samples from acute and convalescent COVID-19. From T cells, B-cell-depleted T cells, or PBMCs came the material, which was cDNA or gDNA.

In germline, CDR1 is MGHRA, CDR2 YSYEKL. This CDR3 contains 14 residues. Trimming pared 3 bases from V and 4 bases from J, leaving 12 bases between. The method was immunoSEQ multiplex PCR; TCRdb's version includes in-frame clones alone and lacks a portion of them. Seen here are about 80,000 clones, about 73% observed once, and the top ten hold 5.7%. The rearrangement uses TRBV4-1 and TRBJ1-1; D is undetermined. The TCR comes from a man aged 50-60 years with active or convalescent COVID-19. Material for sequencing was peripheral blood. CDR3 bases: TGCGCCAGCAGCCAGCGGGCCCTGGGCACTGAAGCTTTCTTT. Its protein product is CASSQRALGTEAFF.